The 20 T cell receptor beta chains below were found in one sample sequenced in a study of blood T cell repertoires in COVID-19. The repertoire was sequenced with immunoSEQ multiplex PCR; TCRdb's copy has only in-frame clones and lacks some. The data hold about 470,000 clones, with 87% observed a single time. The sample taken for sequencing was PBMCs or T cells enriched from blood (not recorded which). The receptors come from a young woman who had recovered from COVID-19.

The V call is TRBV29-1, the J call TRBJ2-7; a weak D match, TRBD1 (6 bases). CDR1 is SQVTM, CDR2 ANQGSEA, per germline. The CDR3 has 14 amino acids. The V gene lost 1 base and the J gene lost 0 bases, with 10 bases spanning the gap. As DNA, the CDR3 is TGCAGCGTTGAAGTACAGGGCGCCTCCTACGAGCAGTACTTC. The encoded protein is CSVEVQGASYEQYF.

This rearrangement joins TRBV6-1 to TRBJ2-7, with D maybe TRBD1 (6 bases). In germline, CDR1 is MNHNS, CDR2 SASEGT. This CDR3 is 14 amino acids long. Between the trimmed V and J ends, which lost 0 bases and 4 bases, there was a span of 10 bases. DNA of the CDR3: TGTGCCAGCAGTGAAGCGAGGGGGTATTACGAGCAGTACTTC. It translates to CASSEARGYYEQYF.

CDR3 sequence (DNA): TGTGCCAGCAGTCCCCCGGGGGGGGAGAATGAGCAGTTCTTC. Amino acids: CASSPPGGENEQFF. The V call is TRBV7-8, the J call TRBJ2-1; 8 positions agree with TRBD2. Germline V lookup: CDR1 SGHVS, CDR2 FQNEAQ. This CDR3 has 14 residues. V was pared by 6 bases and J by 7 bases, with 8 bases of the junction left unmatched.

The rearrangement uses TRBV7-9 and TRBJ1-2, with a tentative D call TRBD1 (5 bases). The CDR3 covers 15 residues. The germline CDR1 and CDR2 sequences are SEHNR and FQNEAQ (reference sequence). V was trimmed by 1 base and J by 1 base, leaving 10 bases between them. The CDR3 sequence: CASSLVGAVNYGYTF. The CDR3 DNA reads TGTGCCAGCAGCTTAGTTGGGGCAGTTAACTATGGCTACACCTTC.

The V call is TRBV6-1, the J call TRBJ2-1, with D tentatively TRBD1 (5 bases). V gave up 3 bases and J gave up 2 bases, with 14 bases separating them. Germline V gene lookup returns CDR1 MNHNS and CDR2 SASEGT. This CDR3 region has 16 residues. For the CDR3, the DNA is TGTGCCAGCAGTGAGGCCCTCCTGGGGCCCTACAATGAGCAGTTCTTC. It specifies CASSEALLGPYNEQFF.

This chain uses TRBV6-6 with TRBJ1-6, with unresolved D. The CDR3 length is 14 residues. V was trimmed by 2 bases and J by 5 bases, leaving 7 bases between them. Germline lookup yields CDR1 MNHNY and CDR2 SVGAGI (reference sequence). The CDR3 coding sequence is TGTGCCAGCAGTTACCTAAAGAATAATTCACCCCTCCACTTT. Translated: CASSYLKNNSPLHF.

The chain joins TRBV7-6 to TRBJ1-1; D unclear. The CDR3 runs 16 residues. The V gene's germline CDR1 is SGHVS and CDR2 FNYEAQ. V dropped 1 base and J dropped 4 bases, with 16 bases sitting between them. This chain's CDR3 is CASSLGGRIAGTEAFF. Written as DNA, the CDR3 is TGTGCCAGCAGCTTAGGGGGTAGGATTGCGGGCACTGAAGCTTTCTTT.

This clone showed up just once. Written as DNA, the CDR3 is TGTGCCAGCAGTTACAGCACAGAAGCTTTCTTT. Protein: CASSYSTEAFF. The chain couples TRBV12-3 or TRBV12-4 to TRBJ1-1; no clear D. The CDR3 length is 11 residues. Deletions cut 4 bases from V and 8 bases from J, with 8 bases between.

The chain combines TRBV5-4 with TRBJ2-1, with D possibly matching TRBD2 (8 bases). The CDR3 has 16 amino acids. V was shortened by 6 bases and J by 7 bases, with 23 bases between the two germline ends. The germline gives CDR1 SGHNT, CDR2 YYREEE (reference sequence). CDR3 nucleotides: TGTGCCAGCACCCCCCCCGGGGGGGGACAGTGGAATGAGCAGTTCTTC. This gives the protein CASTPPGGGQWNEQFF.

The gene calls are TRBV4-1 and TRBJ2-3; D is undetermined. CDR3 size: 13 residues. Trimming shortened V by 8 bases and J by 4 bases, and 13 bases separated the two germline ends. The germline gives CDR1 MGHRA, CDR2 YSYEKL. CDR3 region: CASSPGFSDTQYF. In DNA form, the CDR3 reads TGCGCCAGCTCCCCCGGGTTTTCAGATACGCAGTATTTT.

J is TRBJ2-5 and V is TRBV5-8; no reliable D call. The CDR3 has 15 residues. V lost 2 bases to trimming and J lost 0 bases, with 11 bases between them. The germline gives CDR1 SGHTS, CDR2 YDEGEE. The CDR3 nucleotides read TGTGCCAGCAGCTTAGAAGGCGGTAACCAAGAGACCCAGTACTTC. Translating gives CASSLEGGNQETQYF.

CDR3 in amino acids: CASSLSPRGEGPAPLHF. CDR3 DNA: TGTGCCAGCAGTTTATCCCCCCGGGGGGAGGGCCCCGCACCCCTCCACTTT. V and J are TRBV27 and TRBJ1-6, with a weak D call TRBD1 (5 bases). Germline CDR1 reads MNHEY; CDR2 reads SMNVEV (reference sequence). V was trimmed by 0 bases and J by 11 bases, leaving 20 bases between them. The CDR3 consists of 17 residues.

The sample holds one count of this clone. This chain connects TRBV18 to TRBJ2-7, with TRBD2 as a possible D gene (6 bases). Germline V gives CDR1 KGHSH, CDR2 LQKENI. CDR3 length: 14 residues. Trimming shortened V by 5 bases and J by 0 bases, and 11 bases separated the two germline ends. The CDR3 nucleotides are TGTGCCAGCTCAGCCGGGACTGCCTCCTACGAGCAGTACTTC. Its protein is CASSAGTASYEQYF.

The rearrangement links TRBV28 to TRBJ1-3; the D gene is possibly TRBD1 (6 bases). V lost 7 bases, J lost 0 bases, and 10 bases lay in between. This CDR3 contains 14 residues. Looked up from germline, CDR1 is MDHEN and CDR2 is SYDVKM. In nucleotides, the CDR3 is TGTGCCAGCACCCAGGGGAGCTCTGGAAACACCATATATTTT. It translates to CASTQGSSGNTIYF.

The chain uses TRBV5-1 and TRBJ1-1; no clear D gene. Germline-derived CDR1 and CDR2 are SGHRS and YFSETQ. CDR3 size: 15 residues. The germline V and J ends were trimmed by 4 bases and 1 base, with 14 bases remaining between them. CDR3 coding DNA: TGCGCCAGCAGCCTGTCGGGCGCGGGGAACACTGAAGCTTTCTTT. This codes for CASSLSGAGNTEAFF.

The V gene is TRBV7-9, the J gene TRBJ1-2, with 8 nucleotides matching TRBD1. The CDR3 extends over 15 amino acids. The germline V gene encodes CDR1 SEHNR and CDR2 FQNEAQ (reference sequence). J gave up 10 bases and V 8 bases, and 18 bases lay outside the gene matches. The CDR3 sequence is CASCPSGQVFHDYTF. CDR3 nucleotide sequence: TGTGCCAGCTGCCCGTCGGGACAGGTCTTTCATGACTACACCTTC.

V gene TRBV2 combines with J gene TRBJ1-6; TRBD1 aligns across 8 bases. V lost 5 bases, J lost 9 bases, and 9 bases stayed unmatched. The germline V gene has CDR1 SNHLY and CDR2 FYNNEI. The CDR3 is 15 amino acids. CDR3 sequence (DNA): TGTGCCAGCAGTTTAACGGACAGGGAGAGTTCACCCCTCCACTTT. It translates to CASSLTDRESSPLHF.

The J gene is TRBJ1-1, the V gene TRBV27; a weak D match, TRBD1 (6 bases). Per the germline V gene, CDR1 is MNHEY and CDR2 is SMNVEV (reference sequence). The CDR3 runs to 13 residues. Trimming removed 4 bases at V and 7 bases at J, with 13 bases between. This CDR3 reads CASSYLGGGEAFF. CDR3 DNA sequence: TGTGCCAGCAGTTATTTAGGGGGGGGTGAAGCTTTCTTT.

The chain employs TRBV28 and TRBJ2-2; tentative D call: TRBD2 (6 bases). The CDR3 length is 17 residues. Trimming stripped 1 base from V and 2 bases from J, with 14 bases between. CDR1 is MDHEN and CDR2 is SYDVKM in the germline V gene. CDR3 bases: TGTGCCAGCAGTTTATCGGGGGTTAGCGTTAACACCGGGGAGCTGTTTTTT. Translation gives CASSLSGVSVNTGELFF.

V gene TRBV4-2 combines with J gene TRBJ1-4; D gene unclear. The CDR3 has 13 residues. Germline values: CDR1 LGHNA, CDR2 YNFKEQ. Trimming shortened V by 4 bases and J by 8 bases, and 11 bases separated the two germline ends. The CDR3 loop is CASSPPGGEKLFF. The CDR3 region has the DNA TGTGCCAGCAGCCCGCCAGGAGGCGAAAAACTGTTTTTT.